This T cell receptor beta chain was found in a study of T cells of healthy individuals (dated by TCRdb to about 2018). Library creation used 5' RACE. The instrument was an Illumina MiSeq. TCRdb took the public reads, trimmed them with fastp at Q25, ran MiXCR for clone calling and kept in-frame beta chains. Every entry covers one CDR3 protein and lists the most common genes and DNA from its rows. The sample table contains roughly 76,000 distinct CDR3 sequences; only one count was recorded for approximately 4.7% of them. Approximately 8% of the sample rests with the top ten. On this clonotype itself: Its antigen is currently not known. One base away there is no much larger clone; base qualities are not given.

CDR3 length: 17 amino acids, cysteine to phenylalanine. Only the CDR3 region is kept as DNA, spanning 51 bases read in frame from base 1. CDR1 and CDR2 are read off the germline V gene as MNHEY and SVGEGT. Trimmed from V: 6 bases; trimmed from J: 9 bases; junction bases lacking a gene match: 14. Recombination linked TRBV6-2 or TRBV6-3 to TRBJ2-1; TRBD2 agrees with 13 junctional bases. This TCR derives from a female donor in good health. In nucleotides, the sequence is TGTGCCAGCAGCTTAGAACCGGGACTAGCGGGAAGGGGTGAGCAGTTCTTC. This is translated as CASSLEPGLAGRGEQFF.